This T cell receptor beta chain was identified during a study of PD-1 blockade in classical Hodgkin lymphoma. General study results and limits: Why the repertoires differ is still unclear, perhaps disease activity or prior therapy. Complete responders possessed baseline diversity comparable to newly diagnosed patients. Newly diagnosed patients were reported to start with lower TCR diversity than healthy donors.

The CDR3 extends over 11 amino acids. Trimming left V 4 bases short and J 5 bases short, with 8 bases between. Germline CDR1 and CDR2: GTSNPN and SVGIG (reference sequence). Repertoires were generated with immunoSEQ multiplex PCR, while TCRdb's copy carries only in-frame clones and drops some. The sample records some 21,000 clones, around 68% being singletons. Of note for this clone: Its antigen is unidentified.

Every patient had relapsed following autologous stem cell transplantation, and cohorts differed in brentuximab vedotin exposure. The sample consisted of peripheral blood mononuclear cells (PBMCs), taken at baseline. The chain recombines TRBV30 with TRBJ1-1; D possibly corresponds to TRBD1 (5 bases). The source is a human donor with classical Hodgkin lymphoma. CDR3 nucleotides: TGTGCCTGGAAAGAGGGGACTGAAGCTTTCTTT. Protein sequence: CAWKEGTEAFF.